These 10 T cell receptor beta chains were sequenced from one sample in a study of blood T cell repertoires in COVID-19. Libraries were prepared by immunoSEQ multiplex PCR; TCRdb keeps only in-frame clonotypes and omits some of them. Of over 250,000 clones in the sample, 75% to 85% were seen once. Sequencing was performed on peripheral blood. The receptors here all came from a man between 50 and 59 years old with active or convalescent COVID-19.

CDR3 coding DNA: TGCGCCAGCAGGGGGGCAGGGGCTGGAAACACCATATATTTT. Translated, it gives CASRGAGAGNTIYF. The V gene is TRBV5-1, the J gene TRBJ1-3; possible D gene TRBD1, 6 bases. V gave up 5 bases and J gave up 2 bases, with 11 bases separating them. This CDR3 region has 14 residues. CDR1 is SGHRS and CDR2 is YFSETQ in the germline V gene.

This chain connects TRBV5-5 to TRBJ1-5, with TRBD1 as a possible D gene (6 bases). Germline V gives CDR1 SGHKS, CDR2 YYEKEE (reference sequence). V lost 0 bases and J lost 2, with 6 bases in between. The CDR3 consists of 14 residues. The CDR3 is CASSLGTGNQPQHF. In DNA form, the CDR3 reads TGTGCCAGCAGCTTGGGGACAGGCAATCAGCCCCAGCATTTT.

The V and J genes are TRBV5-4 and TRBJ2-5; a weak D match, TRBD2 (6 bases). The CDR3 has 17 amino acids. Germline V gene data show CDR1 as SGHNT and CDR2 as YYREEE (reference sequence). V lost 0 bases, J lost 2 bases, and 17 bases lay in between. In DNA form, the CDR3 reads TGTGCCAGCAGCTTGGAGGCGGGGTTTGGGCATCAAGAGACCCAGTACTTC. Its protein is CASSLEAGFGHQETQYF.

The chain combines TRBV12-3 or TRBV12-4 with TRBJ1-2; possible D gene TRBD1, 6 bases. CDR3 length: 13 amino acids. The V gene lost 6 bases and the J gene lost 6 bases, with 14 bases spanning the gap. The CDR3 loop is CASRTQGIDGYTF. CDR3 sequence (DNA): TGTGCCAGCAGGACCCAGGGGATCGATGGCTACACCTTC.

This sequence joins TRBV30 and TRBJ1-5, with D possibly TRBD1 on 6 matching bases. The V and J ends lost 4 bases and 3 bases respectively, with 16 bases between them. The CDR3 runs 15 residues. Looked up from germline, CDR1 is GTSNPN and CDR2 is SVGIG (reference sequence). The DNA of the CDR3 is TGTGCCTGGACGGTCGGAGGACAGCTCAATCAGCCCCAGCATTTT. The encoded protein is CAWTVGGQLNQPQHF.

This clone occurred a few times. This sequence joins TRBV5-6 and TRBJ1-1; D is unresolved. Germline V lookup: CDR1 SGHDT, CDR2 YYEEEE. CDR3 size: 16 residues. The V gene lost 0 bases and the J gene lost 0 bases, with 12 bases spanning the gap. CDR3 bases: TGTGCCAGCAGCTTGGCGGGTGACTCCTTGAACACTGAAGCTTTCTTT. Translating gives CASSLAGDSLNTEAFF.

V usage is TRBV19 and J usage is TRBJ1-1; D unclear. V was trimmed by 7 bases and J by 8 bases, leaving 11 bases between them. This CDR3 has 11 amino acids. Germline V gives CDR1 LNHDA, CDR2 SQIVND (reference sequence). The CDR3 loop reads CASTKLREAFF. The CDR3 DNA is TGTGCCAGTACCAAGCTCAGGGAAGCTTTCTTT.

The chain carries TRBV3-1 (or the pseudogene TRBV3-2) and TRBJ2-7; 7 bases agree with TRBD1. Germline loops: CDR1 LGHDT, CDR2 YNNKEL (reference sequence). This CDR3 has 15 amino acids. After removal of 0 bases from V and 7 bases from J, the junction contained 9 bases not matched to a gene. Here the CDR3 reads CASSQDVRGRREQYF. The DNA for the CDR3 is TGTGCCAGCAGCCAAGATGTGAGGGGGCGGAGGGAGCAGTACTTC.

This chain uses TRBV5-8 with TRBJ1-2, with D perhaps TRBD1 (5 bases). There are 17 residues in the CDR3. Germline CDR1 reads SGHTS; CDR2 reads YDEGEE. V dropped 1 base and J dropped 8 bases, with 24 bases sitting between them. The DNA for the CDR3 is TGTGCCAGCAGCTTGCAACCCCACCCTGGGGGAGGTGAAGGCTACACCTTC. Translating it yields CASSLQPHPGGGEGYTF.

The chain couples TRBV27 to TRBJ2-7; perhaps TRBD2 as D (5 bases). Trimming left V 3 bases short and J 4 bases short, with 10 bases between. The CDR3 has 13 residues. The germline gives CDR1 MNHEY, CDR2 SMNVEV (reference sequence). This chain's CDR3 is CASSFWSGYEQYF. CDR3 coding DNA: TGTGCCAGCAGTTTTTGGTCGGGGTACGAGCAGTACTTC.